Presented here are 26 T cell receptor beta chains from one specimen sequenced in a study of T-cell memory formation after mild COVID-19. TCRdb reanalysed the 5' RACE reads using MiXCR and keeps one entry per CDR3 protein. Of around 300,000 distinct CDR3 sequences listed, roughly an eighth are singletons. Sequencing used PBMCs or a T cell subset sorted from them (not recorded which). All receptors derive from a man aged 18 to 30 who had mild COVID-19 (a few samples of this study predate the infection). Cell type and time point are not known.

CDR3: CASSPEGGTGHYEQYV. The CDR3 bases are TGCGCCAGCAGCCCCGAAGGTGGGACAGGGCACTACGAGCAGTACGTC. The chain employs TRBV5-1 and TRBJ2-7, with 9 bases aligning to TRBD1. The ends lost 4 bases at V and 3 bases at J; junction bases unmatched: 11. CDR3 size: 16 residues. CDR1 and CDR2 from the germline V gene are SGHRS and YFSETQ.

The chain combines TRBV2 with TRBJ2-2; unclear D gene. The CDR3 has 13 residues. Germline V gene lookup returns CDR1 SNHLY and CDR2 FYNNEI. Trimming took 7 bases from V and 5 from J, leaving 11 bases between them. The CDR3 loop is CASTSEETGELFF. CDR3 coding DNA: TGTGCCAGCACTTCTGAAGAAACCGGGGAGCTGTTTTTT.

This clonotype was detected many times. The J gene is TRBJ2-6, the V gene TRBV5-1; no definite D call. The V gene's germline CDR1 is SGHRS and CDR2 YFSETQ. Deletions cut 0 bases from V and 0 bases from J, with 13 bases between. CDR3 length equals 18 residues. For the CDR3, the DNA is TGCGCCAGCAGCTTGGCACGGACGATGAGCTCTGGGGCCAACGTCCTGACTTTC. It yields the protein CASSLARTMSSGANVLTF.

The CDR3 spells CASSQDGGATNEKLFF. CDR3 bases: TGTGCCAGCAGCCAAGACGGGGGAGCAACTAATGAAAAACTGTTTTTT. This chain connects TRBV4-2 to TRBJ1-4, with D perhaps matching TRBD1 (5 bases). The CDR3 has 16 amino acids. Germline-derived CDR1 and CDR2 are LGHNA and YNFKEQ. Between the trimmed V and J ends, which lost 0 bases and 0 bases, there was a span of 8 bases.

This chain joins TRBV9 and TRBJ2-5, with TRBD2 as a possible D gene (6 bases). Per germline, CDR1 SGDLS and CDR2 YYNGEE. The CDR3 length is 13 residues. The ends were cut back, 0 bases at V and 9 bases at J, with 12 bases in the middle. This CDR3 reads CASSVGTGGAQYF. For the CDR3, the DNA is TGTGCCAGCAGCGTAGGTACCGGGGGAGCCCAGTACTTC.

A word on this clonotype: The junction differs from germline at one of its ends, possibly a read error. In DNA form, the CDR3 reads TGTGCCAGCAGTCAGGGGAGGGGGGCCAACGTCCTGACTTTC. The encoded protein is CASSQGRGANVLTF. The chain recombines TRBV4-3 with TRBJ2-6; D is possibly TRBD1 or TRBD2 (6 bases each). From germline, CDR1 is LGHNA and CDR2 YSLEER. This CDR3 comprises 14 residues.

This chain joins TRBV7-2 and TRBJ2-7, with D possibly TRBD2 on 5 matching bases. The ends were cut back, 2 bases at V and 6 bases at J, with 11 bases in the middle. Germline CDR1 reads SGHTA; CDR2 reads FQGNSA. The CDR3 is 13 amino acids. CDR3 in amino acids: CASSLYIASEQYV. CDR3 sequence (DNA): TGTGCCAGCAGCTTATACATAGCGTCCGAGCAGTACGTC.

This chain joins TRBV4-3 and TRBJ2-1; 9 bases are a match to TRBD1. This CDR3 spans 15 amino acids. Germline trimming cut 3 bases from V and 3 bases from J; bases unmatched to any gene: 3. Germline V gives CDR1 LGHNA, CDR2 YSLEER. CDR3: CASSHLTGGYNEQFF. CDR3 DNA: TGCGCCAGCAGCCATCTGACAGGGGGCTACAATGAGCAGTTCTTC.

The chain combines TRBV5-1 with TRBJ1-2; tentative D call: TRBD1 (5 bases). V lost 4 bases and J 4 bases, leaving 11 bases between the germline ends. CDR1 SGHRS and CDR2 YFSETQ come from the germline V gene. The CDR3 spans 13 residues. This CDR3 reads CASSAQEFYGYTF. Here the CDR3 DNA reads TGCGCCAGCAGCGCACAGGAATTCTATGGCTACACCTTC. Using reference TRBV5-1 and TRBJ1-2 for the parts outside the CDR3, the full variable domain is KAGVTQTPRYLIKTRGQQVTLSCSPISGHRSVSWYQQTPGQGLQFLFEYFSETQRNKGNFPGRFSGRQFSNSRSEMNVSTLELGDSALYLCASSAQEFYGYTFGSGTRLTVV.

V gene TRBV10-2 combines with J gene TRBJ2-4; 7 positions agree with TRBD2. CDR1 and CDR2 (germline): WSHSY, SAAADI. CDR3 size: 17 residues. V shed 1 base and J 0 bases; nucleotides not matched to a gene: 6. As DNA, the CDR3 is TGCGCCAGCAGTGAGTGGCGGGGGAGAATAGCCAAAAACATTCAGTACTTC. Its protein is CASSEWRGRIAKNIQYF.

V usage is TRBV5-5 and J usage is TRBJ2-3; tentative D call: TRBD2 (6 bases). The CDR3 covers 15 residues. V was shortened by 0 bases and J by 10 bases, with 18 bases between the two germline ends. Germline V gene lookup returns CDR1 SGHKS and CDR2 YYEKEE (reference sequence). The CDR3 nucleotides read TGTGCCAGCAGCTTGGAAGGGACTGGGGAGTGGTCGCAGTATTTT. This gives the protein CASSLEGTGEWSQYF.

The chain joins TRBV20-1 to TRBJ1-6, with no clear D. CDR3 length: 14 amino acids. The germline V and J ends were trimmed by 6 bases and 8 bases, with 17 bases remaining between them. Germline assignment: CDR1 DFQATT and CDR2 SNEGSKA (reference sequence). The chain's CDR3 is CSAPGKGLYSPLHF. As DNA, the CDR3 is TGCAGTGCCCCCGGCAAGGGTCTTTATTCACCCCTCCACTTT.

This clonotype occurred a few times. CDR3 DNA sequence: TGCGCCAGCAGCAGGGGACTAGCGGGGGGGCCTATCCATACGCAGTATTTT. Translating it yields CASSRGLAGGPIHTQYF. The gene calls are TRBV5-1 and TRBJ2-3, with TRBD2 identical over 16 bases. J was trimmed by 7 bases and V by 4 bases; bases with no gene match: 9. CDR3 length equals 17 residues. Per the germline V gene, CDR1 is SGHRS and CDR2 is YFSETQ.

Ten or more counts support this clonotype. The V call is TRBV5-1, the J call TRBJ2-1; D is uncertain. Germline CDR1 SGHRS, CDR2 YFSETQ. There are 14 residues in the CDR3. The ends were cut back, 4 bases at V and 8 bases at J, with 16 bases in the middle. CDR3 DNA: TGCGCCAGCAGCCCACGGATCAACCGCGATGAGCAGTTCTTC. The encoded protein is CASSPRINRDEQFF.

This sequence joins TRBV9 and TRBJ1-1, with D possibly being TRBD1 (6 bases). CDR1 and CDR2 from the germline V gene are SGDLS and YYNGEE. The CDR3 spans 14 residues. Trimming cost V 3 bases and J 0 bases, with 9 bases left between them. The CDR3 DNA is TGTGCCAGCAGCGCTGACAGGATGAACACTGAAGCTTTCTTT. It is translated as CASSADRMNTEAFF.

A few counts support this clonotype. This chain links TRBV10-2 with TRBJ2-2; TRBD1 matches 7 bases. Germline V gives CDR1 WSHSY, CDR2 SAAADI. With V trimmed by 6 bases and J by 5 bases, 15 bases remained unmatched. The CDR3 is 17 residues long. CDR3 in amino acids: CASRVPSTGQRTGELFF. CDR3 DNA sequence: TGCGCCAGCAGAGTACCAAGTACGGGACAGAGGACCGGGGAGCTGTTTTTT.

The rearrangement uses TRBV6-2 or TRBV6-3 and TRBJ2-1; D gene uncertain. The germline gives CDR1 MNHEY, CDR2 SVGEGT. V gave up 7 bases and J gave up 0 bases, with 7 bases separating them. The CDR3 totals 13 residues. Here the CDR3 reads CASKESSYNEQFF. The CDR3 nucleotides are TGTGCCAGCAAAGAGAGCTCCTACAATGAGCAGTTCTTC.

This clonotype was found many times. This sequence joins TRBV11-2 and TRBJ2-5, with 7 bases fitting TRBD1. V lost 5 bases, J lost 2 bases, and 5 bases stayed unmatched. The CDR3 sequence is 14 residues long. Germline lookup yields CDR1 SGHAT and CDR2 FQNNGV. This CDR3 reads CASSEPDRQETQYF. CDR3 bases: TGTGCCAGCAGCGAGCCGGACAGGCAAGAGACCCAGTACTTC.

This clonotype has only a few counts. The chain joins TRBV6-6 to TRBJ2-1, with D tentatively TRBD2 (5 bases). Germline assignment: CDR1 MNHNY and CDR2 SVGAGI (reference sequence). The CDR3 sequence is 16 residues long. V lost 6 bases to trimming and J lost 8 bases, with 23 bases between them. The CDR3 DNA reads TGTGCCAGCAGCTCTCGGAAGGGCGGGTCGTGGGATGAGCAGTTCTTC. This gives the protein CASSSRKGGSWDEQFF.

The chain combines TRBV6-5 with TRBJ1-1; D remains unclear. Germline V CDR1 and CDR2: MNHEY, SVGAGI. The CDR3 is 13 amino acids. V was trimmed by 5 bases and J by 2 bases, leaving 9 bases between them. The CDR3 DNA sequence: TGTGCCAGCAGTCGTCAGTCTAACACTGAAGCTTTCTTT. Amino acid sequence: CASSRQSNTEAFF.

This clonotype was counted between two and nine times. CDR3 in DNA: TGTGCCAGCACGCCGGGACAGGGCCATGGTGGCTACACCTTC. It is translated as CASTPGQGHGGYTF. V and J are TRBV6-6 and TRBJ1-2; TRBD1 agrees at 9 bases. Germline CDR1 is MNHNY and CDR2 is SVGAGI (reference sequence). The CDR3 contains 14 residues. Trimming took 7 bases from V and 7 from J; bases not matched to a gene: 10.

In this sample, this clonotype turned up a few times. This sequence joins TRBV15 and TRBJ2-6; possibly TRBD1 for D (5 bases). This CDR3 has 16 amino acids. Germline values: CDR1 LNHNV, CDR2 YYDKDF (reference sequence). With 2 bases removed from V and 0 bases from J, the gap between germline ends came to 8 bases. CDR3 loop: CATSRPGLSGANVLTF. CDR3 nucleotides: TGTGCCACCAGCAGACCAGGGCTCTCTGGGGCCAACGTCCTGACTTTC. Complete variable domain (other parts from reference TRBV15 and TRBJ2-6): DAMVIQNPRYQVTQFGKPVTLSCSQTLNHNVMYWYQQKSSQAPKLLFHYYDKDFNNEADTPDNFQSRRPNTSFCFLDIRSPGLGDTAMYLCATSRPGLSGANVLTFGAGSRLTVL.

This clonotype was seen repeatedly, ten times or more. The chain is built from TRBV5-1 and TRBJ1-1; D remains ambiguous. CDR1 and CDR2 from the germline V gene are SGHRS and YFSETQ. The CDR3 spans 13 residues. Trimming removed 5 bases from V and 0 bases from J, with 8 bases in between. CDR3 protein: CASREVMNTEAFF. DNA of the CDR3: TGCGCCAGCAGAGAAGTAATGAACACTGAAGCTTTCTTT.

V and J are TRBV6-5 and TRBJ1-2; the match to TRBD1 covers 8 bases. With 6 bases clipped from V and 7 bases from J, the junction kept 19 bases outside the gene matches. The CDR3 runs to 17 residues. Germline CDR1 reads MNHEY; CDR2 reads SVGAGI. CDR3 in DNA: TGTGCCAGCAGGAGAGGGACAGGCCTAGAGGGCCTCGGTGGCTACACCTTC. Translated: CASRRGTGLEGLGGYTF.

The chain combines TRBV29-1 with TRBJ2-7, with TRBD1 as a possible D gene (6 bases). Between the trimmed V and J ends, which lost 6 bases and 4 bases, there was a span of 10 bases. This CDR3 region has 11 residues. The germline CDR1 and CDR2 sequences are SQVTM and ANQGSEA. The CDR3 DNA is TGCAGCGTCGCCAGGGGTTACGAGCAGTACTTC. This sequence encodes CSVARGYEQYF.

The rearrangement joins TRBV2 to TRBJ2-1; D remains unclear. The germline gives CDR1 SNHLY, CDR2 FYNNEI. V shed 6 bases and J shed 15 bases, with 21 bases lying between them. This CDR3 has 13 residues. CDR3: CASSNRSTSARFF. Here the CDR3 DNA reads TGTGCCAGCAGCAATCGTTCAACGTCGGCCCGGTTCTTC.